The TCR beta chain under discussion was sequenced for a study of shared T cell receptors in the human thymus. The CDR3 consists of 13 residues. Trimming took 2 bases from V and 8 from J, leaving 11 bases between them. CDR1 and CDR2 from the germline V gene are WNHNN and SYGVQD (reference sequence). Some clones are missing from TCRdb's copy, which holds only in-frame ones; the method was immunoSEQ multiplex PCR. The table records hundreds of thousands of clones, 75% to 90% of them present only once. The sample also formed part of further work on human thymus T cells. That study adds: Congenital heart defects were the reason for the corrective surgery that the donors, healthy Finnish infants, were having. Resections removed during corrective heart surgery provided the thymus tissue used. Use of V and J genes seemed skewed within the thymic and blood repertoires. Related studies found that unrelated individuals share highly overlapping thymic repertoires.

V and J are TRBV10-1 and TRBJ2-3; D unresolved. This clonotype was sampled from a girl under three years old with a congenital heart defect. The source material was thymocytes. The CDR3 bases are TGCGCCAGCAGTGAGGCACAAGGCGGTACGCAGTATTTT. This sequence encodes CASSEAQGGTQYF.